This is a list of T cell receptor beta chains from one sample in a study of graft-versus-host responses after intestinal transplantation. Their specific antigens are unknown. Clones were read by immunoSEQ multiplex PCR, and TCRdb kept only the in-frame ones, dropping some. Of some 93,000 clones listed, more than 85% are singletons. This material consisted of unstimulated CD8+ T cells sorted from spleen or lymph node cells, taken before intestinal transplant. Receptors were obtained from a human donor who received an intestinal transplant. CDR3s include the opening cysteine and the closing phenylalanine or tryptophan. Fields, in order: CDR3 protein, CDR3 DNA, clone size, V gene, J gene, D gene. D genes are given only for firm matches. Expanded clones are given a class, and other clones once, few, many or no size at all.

CDR3: CASSQAGTANTEAFF
DNA: TGCGCCAGCAGCCAAGCTGGGACAGCGAACACTGAAGCTTTCTTT
size: NA
V: TRBV4-1
J: TRBJ1-1
D: TRBD1

CDR3: CASSVGLLYSPLHF
DNA: TGTGCCAGCAGCGTAGGACTTTTATATTCACCCCTCCACTTT
size: NA
V: TRBV9
J: TRBJ1-6
D: NA

CDR3: CASSLGRRNTEAFF
DNA: TGTGCCAGCAGCTTGGGAAGGAGAAACACTGAAGCTTTCTTT
size: NA
V: TRBV5-6
J: TRBJ1-1
D: NA

CDR3: CASSDNPTSGRIVQYF
DNA: TGTGCCAGCAGCGATAATCCGACTAGCGGGAGGATAGTGCAGTACTTC
size: NA
V: TRBV2
J: TRBJ2-7
D: TRBD2

CDR3: CASSVGLKAFF
DNA: TGTGCCAGCAGTGTGGGCCTTAAAGCTTTCTTT
size: NA
V: TRBV25-1
J: TRBJ1-1
D: NA

CDR3: CAWPGLAGPDTQYF
DNA: TGTGCCTGGCCGGGACTAGCGGGGCCAGATACGCAGTATTTT
size: NA
V: TRBV30
J: TRBJ2-3
D: TRBD2

CDR3: CASSPSGTGSYEQYF
DNA: TGTGCCAGCAGCCCGTCCGGGACAGGGAGCTACGAGCAGTACTTC
size: NA
V: TRBV13
J: TRBJ2-7
D: TRBD1

CDR3: CASSPGLSSYEQYF
DNA: TGTGCCAGCAGCCCCGGACTGTCCTCCTACGAGCAGTACTTC
size: NA
V: TRBV4-2
J: TRBJ2-7
D: NA

CDR3: CASSVPGSNTGELFF
DNA: TGTGCCAGCAGTGTCCCAGGGTCGAACACCGGGGAGCTGTTTTTT
size: NA
V: TRBV2
J: TRBJ2-2
D: NA

CDR3: CASSLDKYEQYF
DNA: TGTGCCAGCAGCTTAGACAAATACGAGCAGTACTTC
size: NA
V: TRBV7-9
J: TRBJ2-7
D: NA

CDR3: CASSLVGQGASEQYF
DNA: TGTGCCAGCAGCTTGGTAGGACAGGGGGCGTCCGAGCAGTACTTC
size: few
V: TRBV5-6
J: TRBJ2-7
D: TRBD1

CDR3: CASSPSSQVNTGELFF
DNA: TGTGCCAGCAGCCCAAGCTCCCAGGTCAACACCGGGGAGCTGTTTTTT
size: NA
V: TRBV7-9
J: TRBJ2-2
D: NA

CDR3: CASSLETVTAPDTEAFF
DNA: TGTGCCAGCAGCTTAGAGACGGTGACAGCCCCGGACACTGAAGCTTTCTTT
size: NA
V: TRBV7-8
J: TRBJ1-1
D: NA

CDR3: CASLRQGSDTEAFF
DNA: TGTGCCAGCCTTCGACAGGGCTCCGACACTGAAGCTTTCTTT
size: NA
V: TRBV6-5
J: TRBJ1-1
D: TRBD1

CDR3: CASSLGVTYEQYF
DNA: TGTGCCAGCAGCTTAGGCGTTACCTACGAGCAGTACTTC
size: once
V: TRBV7-6
J: TRBJ2-7
D: NA

CDR3: CASSGVRGNEQFF
DNA: TGTGCCAGCAGTGGTGTTAGAGGGAATGAGCAGTTCTTC
size: NA
V: TRBV11-2
J: TRBJ2-1
D: NA

CDR3: CASSFPGSYNEQFF
DNA: TGTGCCAGCAGCTTCCCAGGGTCCTACAATGAGCAGTTCTTC
size: NA
V: TRBV5-6
J: TRBJ2-1
D: NA

CDR3: CASSVWREYEQYF
DNA: TGTGCCAGCAGTGTCTGGCGGGAGTACGAGCAGTACTTC
size: NA
V: TRBV6-1
J: TRBJ2-7
D: TRBD2

CDR3: CASSVKEDEQYF
DNA: TGTGCCAGCTCAGTGAAAGAGGACGAGCAGTACTTC
size: NA
V: TRBV18
J: TRBJ2-7
D: NA

CDR3: CASSSMGVGTVYGYTF
DNA: TGTGCCAGCAGCTCCATGGGGGTCGGGACAGTCTATGGCTACACCTTC
size: NA
V: TRBV11-2
J: TRBJ1-2
D: TRBD1

CDR3: CASSPAGGGATEAFF
DNA: TGTGCCAGCAGTCCCGCAGGAGGAGGGGCCACTGAAGCTTTCTTT
size: NA
V: TRBV27
J: TRBJ1-1
D: NA

CDR3: CASSFQLAGDEQYF
DNA: TGCGCCAGCAGCTTCCAACTAGCGGGAGACGAGCAGTACTTC
size: NA
V: TRBV5-1
J: TRBJ2-7
D: TRBD2

CDR3: CATSLGTSGSYNEQFF
DNA: TGTGCCACCAGCCTTGGGACTAGCGGGTCCTACAATGAGCAGTTCTTC
size: few
V: TRBV15
J: TRBJ2-1
D: TRBD2

CDR3: CASSLRDREYSPLHF
DNA: TGTGCCAGCAGCTTGCGGGACAGGGAATATTCACCCCTCCACTTT
size: NA
V: TRBV5-6
J: TRBJ1-6
D: TRBD1

CDR3: CASSPTPGTAEQYF
DNA: TGTGCCAGCAGCCCAACGCCCGGGACAGCCGAGCAGTACTTC
size: NA
V: TRBV7-9
J: TRBJ2-7
D: TRBD1

CDR3: CASSIGQGSNQPQHF
DNA: TGTGCCAGTAGTATCGGACAGGGGAGCAATCAGCCCCAGCATTTT
size: NA
V: TRBV19
J: TRBJ1-5
D: TRBD1

CDR3: CASSNPIYREIVSYNSPLHF
DNA: TGTGCCAGCAGCAACCCAATTTACAGGGAGATTGTGTCCTATAATTCACCCCTCCACTTT
size: NA
V: TRBV21-1
J: TRBJ1-6
D: NA

CDR3: CASSLWGELAYEQYF
DNA: TGTGCCAGCAGCTTGTGGGGCGAGTTAGCCTACGAGCAGTACTTC
size: NA
V: TRBV7-9
J: TRBJ2-7
D: NA

CDR3: CASSWGPREPYEQYF
DNA: TGCGCCAGCAGCTGGGGGCCGCGGGAGCCCTACGAGCAGTACTTC
size: NA
V: TRBV5-1
J: TRBJ2-7
D: NA

CDR3: CASGPGLAGDDEQFF
DNA: TGTGCCAGCGGTCCTGGACTAGCGGGAGATGATGAGCAGTTCTTC
size: NA
V: TRBV6-5
J: TRBJ2-1
D: TRBD2

CDR3: CASSRRAGGDGNTIYF
DNA: TGTGCCAGCAGCCGACGGGCAGGGGGTGATGGAAACACCATATATTTT
size: once
V: TRBV7-9
J: TRBJ1-3
D: TRBD1

CDR3: CASSPTDRAAQPQHF
DNA: TGTGCCAGCAGTCCAACCGACAGGGCAGCTCAGCCCCAGCATTTT
size: NA
V: TRBV28
J: TRBJ1-5
D: TRBD1

CDR3: CASSLGSGRANEQFF
DNA: TGTGCCAGCAGTTTAGGCAGCGGGAGGGCCAATGAGCAGTTCTTC
size: NA
V: TRBV28
J: TRBJ2-1
D: TRBD2

CDR3: CASSLSGEVNTEAFF
DNA: TGTGCCAGCAGCCTCAGCGGGGAAGTGAACACTGAAGCTTTCTTT
size: NA
V: TRBV27
J: TRBJ1-1
D: NA

CDR3: CASSTGQGGYEQYF
DNA: TGTGCCAGCTCAACGGGACAGGGAGGCTACGAGCAGTACTTC
size: NA
V: TRBV18
J: TRBJ2-7
D: TRBD1

CDR3: CASSLASRVTEAFF
DNA: TGTGCCAGCAGCTTGGCCAGCAGGGTCACTGAAGCTTTCTTT
size: NA
V: TRBV5-6
J: TRBJ1-1
D: NA

CDR3: CASSYGTLYLTDTQYF
DNA: TGTGCCAGCAGTTATGGCACCCTGTATCTCACAGATACGCAGTATTTT
size: NA
V: TRBV28
J: TRBJ2-3
D: NA

CDR3: CSAVGGGSGEQYF
DNA: TGCAGCGCTGTAGGGGGCGGGTCGGGCGAGCAGTACTTC
size: few
V: TRBV29-1
J: TRBJ2-7
D: TRBD1

CDR3: CASSVGGLGNTEAFF
DNA: TGTGCCAGCAGCGTAGGTGGCCTAGGAAACACTGAAGCTTTCTTT
size: NA
V: TRBV9
J: TRBJ1-1
D: NA

CDR3: CASSLIAGGRTEAFF
DNA: TGTGCCAGCAGTTTAATAGCAGGGGGCAGGACTGAAGCTTTCTTT
size: NA
V: TRBV27
J: TRBJ1-1
D: TRBD1

CDR3: CASSLGLVAGGETQYF
DNA: TGTGCCAGCAGCTTGGGGTTAGTAGCGGGAGGCGAGACCCAGTACTTC
size: NA
V: TRBV5-6
J: TRBJ2-5
D: TRBD2

CDR3: CAISDRDREEKLFF
DNA: TGTGCCATCAGCGACCGGGACAGAGAGGAAAAACTGTTTTTT
size: NA
V: TRBV10-3
J: TRBJ1-4
D: TRBD1

CDR3: CASTNRAGSGANVLTF
DNA: TGTGCCAGCACAAACAGGGCTGGGTCTGGGGCCAACGTCCTGACTTTC
size: NA
V: TRBV27
J: TRBJ2-6
D: NA

CDR3: CGRLRGSYEQYF
DNA: TGTGGCAGGCTGCGGGGATCCTACGAGCAGTACTTC
size: once
V: TRBV6-5
J: TRBJ2-7
D: NA

CDR3: CASSLRGDTEAFF
DNA: TGTGCCAGCAGCTTACGCGGGGACACTGAAGCTTTCTTT
size: NA
V: TRBV7-9
J: TRBJ1-1
D: NA

CDR3: CASSPPLARELFF
DNA: TGTGCCAGCAGTCCACCTTTAGCGCGGGAGCTGTTTTTT
size: NA
V: TRBV6-5
J: TRBJ2-2
D: NA

CDR3: CASSLSMSPKQRGGTDTQYF
DNA: TGTGCCAGCAGTTTATCTATGTCCCCGAAGCAGCGGGGGGGCACAGATACGCAGTATTTT
size: NA
V: TRBV28
J: TRBJ2-3
D: TRBD2

CDR3: CSVDGNREGTEAFF
DNA: TGCAGCGTTGATGGGAACAGGGAGGGGACTGAAGCTTTCTTT
size: NA
V: TRBV29-1
J: TRBJ1-1
D: NA

CDR3: CASSSRTENTDTQYF
DNA: TGCGCCAGCAGCTCTCGGACAGAAAACACAGATACGCAGTATTTT
size: NA
V: TRBV5-1
J: TRBJ2-3
D: NA

CDR3: CASSPPDRPVGYEQYF
DNA: TGTGCCAGCAGCCCACCGGACAGGCCCGTAGGCTACGAGCAGTACTTC
size: NA
V: TRBV5-8
J: TRBJ2-7
D: TRBD1

CDR3: CATSATPNTEAFF
DNA: TGTGCCACCAGCGCGACACCAAACACTGAAGCTTTCTTT
size: NA
V: TRBV15
J: TRBJ1-1
D: NA

CDR3: CASSEVNGLSYEQYF
DNA: TGTGCCAGCAGTGAAGTAAACGGGTTAAGTTACGAGCAGTACTTC
size: few
V: TRBV6-1
J: TRBJ2-7
D: NA

CDR3: CASSFAGTGYNEQFF
DNA: TGTGCCAGCAGCTTCGCCGGGACAGGGTACAATGAGCAGTTCTTC
size: once
V: TRBV7-6
J: TRBJ2-1
D: TRBD1

CDR3: CASSLRGLAGIHEQFF
DNA: TGTGCCAGCAGCTTAAGGGGGCTAGCGGGGATCCATGAGCAGTTCTTC
size: NA
V: TRBV7-3
J: TRBJ2-1
D: TRBD2

CDR3: CASSFTGGSYGYTF
DNA: TGTGCCAGCAGCTTTACAGGGGGCAGCTATGGCTACACCTTC
size: NA
V: TRBV7-2
J: TRBJ1-2
D: TRBD1